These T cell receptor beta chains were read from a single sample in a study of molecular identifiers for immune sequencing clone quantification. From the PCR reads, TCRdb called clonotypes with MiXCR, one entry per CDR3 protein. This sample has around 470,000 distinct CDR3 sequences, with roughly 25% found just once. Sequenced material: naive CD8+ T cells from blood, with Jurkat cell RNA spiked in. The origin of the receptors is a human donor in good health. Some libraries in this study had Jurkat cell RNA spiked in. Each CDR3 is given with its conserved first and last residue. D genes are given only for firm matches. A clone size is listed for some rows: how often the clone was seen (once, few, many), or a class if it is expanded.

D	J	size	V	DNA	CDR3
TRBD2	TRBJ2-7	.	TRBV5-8	TGTGCCAGCAGCTTGGAGATAAGGACTAGCGGGGCGGCCGAGCAGTACTTC	CASSLEIRTSGAAEQYF
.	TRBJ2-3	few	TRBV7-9	TGTGCCAGCAGCTCTTACCGCGACTTGGGCCTCACAGATACGCAGTATTTT	CASSSYRDLGLTDTQYF
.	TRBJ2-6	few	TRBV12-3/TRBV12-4	TGTGCCAGCAGTTTTCATCGCCCCGGGACTGGGGCCAACGTCCTGACTTTC	CASSFHRPGTGANVLTF
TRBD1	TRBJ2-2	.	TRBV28	TGTGCCAGCAGTTCTCCGGGACAGGGGGGCACCGGGGAGCTGTTTTTT	CASSSPGQGGTGELFF
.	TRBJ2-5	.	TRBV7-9	TGTGCCAGCAGCGACAGTGAACAAGAGCCCCAGTACTTC	CASSDSEQEPQYF
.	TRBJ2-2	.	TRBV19	TGTGCCAGTACCCCAGGCAACGGGGAGCTGTTTTTT	CASTPGNGELFF
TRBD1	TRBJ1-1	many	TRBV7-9	TGTGCCAGCAGCTCGGAGACAGGGACATTGGCTTTCTTT	CASSSETGTLAFF
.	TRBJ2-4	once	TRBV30	TGTGCCTGGAGTGTATGGGTTCCGGGGGAGGACATTCAGTACTTC	CAWSVWVPGEDIQYF
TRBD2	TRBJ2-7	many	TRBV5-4	TGTGCCAGCAGCACCTCTAGCGGCTTAAGCTCCTACGAGCAGTACTTC	CASSTSSGLSSYEQYF
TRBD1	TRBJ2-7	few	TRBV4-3	TGCGCCAGCAGCCAAGAAGTGACAGGGGCCTACGAGCAGTACTTC	CASSQEVTGAYEQYF
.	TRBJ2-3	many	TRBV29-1	TGCAGCGTTGAGCTGGGAAGGAGGACAGATACGCAGTATTTT	CSVELGRRTDTQYF
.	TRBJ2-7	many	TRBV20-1	TGCAGTGCTAGAGGAAGGGGTCAGATAACATACGAGCAGTACTTC	CSARGRGQITYEQYF
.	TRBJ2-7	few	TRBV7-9	TGTGCCAGCAGCTTAACCTTAGTTGGTTACGAGCAGTACTTC	CASSLTLVGYEQYF
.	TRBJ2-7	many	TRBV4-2	TGTGCCAGCAGCGCCCAATTACAGGGTGGCGAGCAGTACTTC	CASSAQLQGGEQYF
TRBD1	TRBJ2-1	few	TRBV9	TGTGCCAGCAGCGTAGCTTCAGGACAGGGGACGGTTAATGAGCAGTTCTTC	CASSVASGQGTVNEQFF
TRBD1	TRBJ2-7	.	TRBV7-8	TGTGCCAGCACCGTCGGGACAGCCACCTTCGAGCAGTACTTC	CASTVGTATFEQYF
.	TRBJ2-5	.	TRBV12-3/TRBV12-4	TGTGCCAGCAGTTTATGGCGCGGAGAGACCCAGTACTTC	CASSLWRGETQYF
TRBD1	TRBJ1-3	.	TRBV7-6	TGTGCCAGCAGCTCGGCGGGACAGCCAACTAATCACTCTGGAAACACCATATATTTT	CASSSAGQPTNHSGNTIYF
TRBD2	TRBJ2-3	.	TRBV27	TGTGCCAGCAGTAGTAGCGGGGGGGCGATAGATACGCAGTATTTT	CASSSSGGAIDTQYF
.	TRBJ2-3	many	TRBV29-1	TGCAGCGTTGATCTAGGTAGGGCTTTGGACACAGATACGCAGTATTTT	CSVDLGRALDTDTQYF
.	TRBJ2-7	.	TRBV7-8	TGTGCCAGCAGCCGCCTTCAGGGAGGAAACGAGCAGTACTTC	CASSRLQGGNEQYF
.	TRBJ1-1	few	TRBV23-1	TGCGCCACTCTCTCGGGCCAGAACACTGAAGCTTTCTTT	CATLSGQNTEAFF
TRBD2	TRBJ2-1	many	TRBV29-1	TGCAGCGGTTCCTTAGCGGGAGTGAACAATGAGCAGTTCTTC	CSGSLAGVNNEQFF
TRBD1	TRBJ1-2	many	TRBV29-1	TGCAGTGACAGGGAAGGGGGCTATGGCTACACCTTC	CSDREGGYGYTF
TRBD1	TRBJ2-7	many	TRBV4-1	TGCGCCAGCAGCCCCCGGGACAGACCGTACGAGCAGTACTTC	CASSPRDRPYEQYF
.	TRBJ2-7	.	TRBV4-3	TGCGCCAGCAGCCAAGATGAGGGGGGCTACTACGAGCAGTACTTC	CASSQDEGGYYEQYF
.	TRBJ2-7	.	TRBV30	TGTGCCTGGAGTGTAGGCCAGGCCCACGAGCAGTACTTC	CAWSVGQAHEQYF
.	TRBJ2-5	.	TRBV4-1	TGCGCCAGCAGCCAAGTGGGGCTACCAGAGACCCAGTACTTC	CASSQVGLPETQYF
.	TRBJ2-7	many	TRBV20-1	TGCAGTGCTAGAGATCTAAGTACTACCTACGAGCAGTACTTC	CSARDLSTTYEQYF
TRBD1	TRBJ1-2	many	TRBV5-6	TGTGCCAGCAGCTTGGAACAGGGGGCCTATGGCTACACCTTC	CASSLEQGAYGYTF
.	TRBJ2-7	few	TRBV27	TGTGCCAGCAGCCAAATGCCCGGACTTATTAACTACGAGCAGTACTTC	CASSQMPGLINYEQYF
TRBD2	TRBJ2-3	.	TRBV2	TGTGCCAGCACCCCGGCCGGGGGGGGTCAAACAGATACGCAGTATTTT	CASTPAGGGQTDTQYF
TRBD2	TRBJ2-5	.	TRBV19	TGTGCCAGTAGTATAGGGGCTCTAGCGGACGAGACCCAGTACTTC	CASSIGALADETQYF
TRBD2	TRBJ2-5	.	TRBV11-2	TGTGCCAGCAGCACCGATCTAGCGGGGCAAGAGACCCAGTACTTC	CASSTDLAGQETQYF
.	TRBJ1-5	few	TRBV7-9	TGTGCCAGCAGCTTCGCTCTTCAGGGAGGAAACAGCAATCAGCCCCAGCATTTT	CASSFALQGGNSNQPQHF
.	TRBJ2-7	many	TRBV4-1	TGCGCCAGCAGCCAAGATGGGGCCACGCTCTACTACGAGCAGTACTTC	CASSQDGATLYYEQYF
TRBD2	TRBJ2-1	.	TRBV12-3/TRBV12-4	TGTGCCAGCAGTTTAGGCGGCGGGAGGGCCTCCAATGAGCAGTTCTTC	CASSLGGGRASNEQFF
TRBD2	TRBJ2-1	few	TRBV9	TGTGCCAGCAGCGCTTCACTTAGCGGGGGGGATAAGGGTGAGCAGTTCTTC	CASSASLSGGDKGEQFF
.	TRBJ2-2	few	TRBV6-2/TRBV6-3	TGTGCCAGCAGTTACGAGATTAATCTGAACACCGGGGAGCTGTTTTTT	CASSYEINLNTGELFF
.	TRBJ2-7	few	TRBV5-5	TGTGCCAGCAGCTTGGAGACAGGTTGGGACGAGCAGTACTTC	CASSLETGWDEQYF
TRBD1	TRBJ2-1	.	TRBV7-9	TGTGCCAGCAGCATGGACAGGGGCCAGGATGAGCAGTTCTTC	CASSMDRGQDEQFF
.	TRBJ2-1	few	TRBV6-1	TGTGCCAGCAGTGAATCGGTAGCTAGCATTGAGCAGTTCTTC	CASSESVASIEQFF
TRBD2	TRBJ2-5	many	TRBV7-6	TGTGCCAGCACCGCGACTAGCGGGGGTCATGAGACCCAGTACTTC	CASTATSGGHETQYF
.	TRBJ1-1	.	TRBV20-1	TGCAGTGCTAGAGGGGCTTGGATAGGGAGATTCACTGAAGCTTTCTTT	CSARGAWIGRFTEAFF
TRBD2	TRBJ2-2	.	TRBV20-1	TGCAGTGCTAGAGATTTGACTAGCGGTAACACCGGGGAGCTGTTTTTT	CSARDLTSGNTGELFF
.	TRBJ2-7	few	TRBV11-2	TGTGCCAGCCGCCGAGGAAGACCAGGGGCCCTAAAGAACTACGCGCAGTACTTC	CASRRGRPGALKNYAQYF
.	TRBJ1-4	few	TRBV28	TGTGCCAGCAGTCCCCTCCGGGGGCGGGTTGCAACTAATGAAAAACTGTTTTTT	CASSPLRGRVATNEKLFF
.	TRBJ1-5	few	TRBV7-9	TGTGCCAGCAGCCAGGGCCCAGAGGCCCAGCATTTT	CASSQGPEAQHF
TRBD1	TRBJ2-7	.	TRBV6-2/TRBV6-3	TGTGCCAGCAGTTTCAGGACAGGCCTGCACGCGCAGTACTTC	CASSFRTGLHAQYF
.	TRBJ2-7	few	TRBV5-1	TGCGCCAGCAGCTTCGGGGCAGCGAGCTCCTACGAGCAGTACTTC	CASSFGAASSYEQYF
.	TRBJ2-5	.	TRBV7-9	TGTGCCAGCAGCTTCGACAGTAAAGGGACCCAGTACTTC	CASSFDSKGTQYF
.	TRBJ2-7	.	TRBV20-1	TGCAGTGCTAGTATTCCTAGCACCCTCTACGAGCAGTACTTC	CSASIPSTLYEQYF
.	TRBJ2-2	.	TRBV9	TGTGCCACCCGCGTAGGGGGGGGGGCGAACACCGGGGAGCTGTTTTTT	CATRVGGGANTGELFF
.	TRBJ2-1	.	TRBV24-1	TGTGCCACAGGGGAGGACCATGAGCAGTTCTTC	CATGEDHEQFF
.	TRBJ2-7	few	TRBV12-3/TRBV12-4	TGTGCCAGCAGTTCCCATTTCTACGAGCAGTACTTC	CASSSHFYEQYF
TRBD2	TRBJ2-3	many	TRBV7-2	TGTGCCAGCAGCCAGCCGACTAGCGGGGTGCCGGGAGATACGCAGTATTTT	CASSQPTSGVPGDTQYF
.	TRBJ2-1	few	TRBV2	TGTGCCAGCGGTCTGAGCTCCTACAATGAGCAGTTCTTC	CASGLSSYNEQFF